What follows are 20 T cell receptor beta chains derived from one specimen sequenced in a study of regulatory T cells in long-lasting Graves disease. Time point of the sample: newly diagnosed GD, antithyroid drugs for less than 3 months. The TCR library used RNA extracted from PBMCs. iRepertoire HTBI primers and Arm-PCR of CDR3 regions built TCR beta libraries. TCRdb analysed the multiplex PCR reads with MiXCR anew, one entry per CDR3 protein. Counted here are 600,000 to 650,000 distinct CDR3 sequences, about 16% occurring once; the ten biggest clones make up about 18%. These data were also filed under a second study, of T cells in Graves' hyperthyroidism and ophthalmopathy.

Material: peripheral blood mononuclear cells (PBMCs), obtained at new diagnosis, from a patient treated with antithyroid drugs. The source is a woman aged 25 to 45 with Graves disease.

In this sample, this clonotype turned up many times. This sequence joins TRBV28 and TRBJ2-1; no clear D gene. The germline gives CDR1 MDHEN, CDR2 SYDVKM. The CDR3 totals 15 residues. Trimming took off 4 bases at V and 8 bases at J, with 18 bases between the two ends. CDR3 DNA: TGTGCCAGCAGTTCCTCAGGCCCAGGCTATGATGAGCAGTTCTTC. Protein product: CASSSSGPGYDEQFF.

The V and J genes are TRBV7-3 and TRBJ2-1, with 16 bases that match TRBD2. This CDR3 comprises 16 residues. The V and J ends lost 4 bases and 12 bases, in that order; junction bases with no gene match: 9. The V gene's germline CDR1 is SGHTA and CDR2 FQGTGA. In nucleotides, the CDR3 is TGTGCCAGCAGCTCCGGTTTGGGACTAGCGGGAGGGCGGCAGTTCTTC. Protein: CASSSGLGLAGGRQFF.

This clonotype was seen many times. The chain recombines TRBV20-1 with TRBJ2-1; no clear D. Per germline, CDR1 DFQATT and CDR2 SNEGSKA (reference sequence). CDR3 length equals 16 residues. V was clipped by 3 bases and J by 0 bases, with 15 bases between them. Written as DNA, the CDR3 is TGCAGTGCTAGTCCCGCGCGGTTGAGCTCCTACAATGAGCAGTTCTTC. Translation gives CSASPARLSSYNEQFF.

This clonotype was counted many times. This chain uses TRBV2 with TRBJ2-3, with D perhaps TRBD1 (5 bases). V was shortened by 4 bases and J by 7 bases, with 12 bases between the two germline ends. The CDR3 covers 13 residues. The germline gives CDR1 SNHLY, CDR2 FYNNEI. The CDR3 loop is CASSASQGNTQYF. CDR3 DNA sequence: TGTGCCAGCAGTGCAAGTCAGGGAAATACGCAGTATTTT.

This clonotype has at least ten counts. The CDR3 DNA reads TGTGCCTGGAGCCCAGGGGGCGGTCAGCCCCAGCATTTT. Translation: CAWSPGGGQPQHF. The rearrangement uses TRBV30 and TRBJ1-5, with TRBD1 matching 8 bases. This CDR3 contains 13 residues. V gave up 3 bases and J gave up 6 bases; unmatched junction bases: 4. Germline CDR1 and CDR2: GTSNPN and SVGIG (reference sequence).

V gene TRBV30 combines with J gene TRBJ2-3; D ambiguous. V gave up 2 bases and J gave up 3 bases, with 6 bases separating them. The CDR3 runs 12 residues. From germline, CDR1 is GTSNPN and CDR2 SVGIG (reference sequence). CDR3 coding DNA: TGTGCCTGGAGTCGCTATACAGATACGCAGTATTTT. This gives the protein CAWSRYTDTQYF.

The table lists this clonotype with many counts. The V gene is TRBV12-3 or TRBV12-4, the J gene TRBJ1-2, with D perhaps matching TRBD1 (5 bases). There are 13 residues in the CDR3. Trimming cost V 6 bases and J 4 bases, with 12 bases left between them. The CDR3 region is CASSLMGTYGYTF. As DNA, the CDR3 is TGTGCCAGCAGCTTAATGGGGACCTATGGCTACACCTTC.

This clonotype was counted ten times or more. The V gene is TRBV28, the J gene TRBJ1-6, with TRBD1 matching over 8 bases. CDR1 is MDHEN, CDR2 SYDVKM, per germline. V lost 3 bases to trimming and J lost 9 bases; unmatched junction nucleotides: 4. This CDR3 comprises 14 residues. The CDR3, as DNA: TGTGCCAGCAGTTTTGAGACAGGGGTTTCACCCCTCCACTTT. This encodes CASSFETGVSPLHF.

This clonotype was detected a few times. The J gene is TRBJ2-1, the V gene TRBV15; 8 nucleotides line up with TRBD2. With 0 bases clipped from V and 6 bases from J, the junction kept 4 bases outside the gene matches. Germline values: CDR1 LNHNV, CDR2 YYDKDF (reference sequence). The CDR3 consists of 15 residues. In DNA, the CDR3 is TGTGCCACCAGCAGAGAAGGACTAGCTTTCAATGAGCAGTTCTTC. This translates into CATSREGLAFNEQFF.

The CDR3 DNA reads as TGTGCCAGCAGCTTGGGCCCGGGACAAGAAGCTTTCTTT. It codes for CASSLGPGQEAFF. The V call is TRBV5-6, the J call TRBJ1-1; weak D call: TRBD1 (6 bases). CDR3 length: 13 amino acids. Germline assignment: CDR1 SGHDT and CDR2 YYEEEE. V was pared by 0 bases and J by 8 bases, with 11 bases between.

This clonotype came up a few times. This chain connects TRBV13 to TRBJ1-6, with 8 positions matching TRBD1. Germline trimming cut 5 bases from V and 7 bases from J; bases unmatched to any gene: 7. The CDR3 has 15 residues. The germline CDR1 and CDR2 sequences are PRHDT and FYEKMQ (reference sequence). CDR3: CASSRTGGRNSPLHF. The CDR3 nucleotides are TGTGCCAGCAGCCGCACAGGGGGACGAAATTCACCCCTCCACTTT. Based on the CDR3 plus reference TRBV13 and TRBJ1-6, the full variable domain is AAGVIQSPRHLIKEKRETATLKCYPIPRHDTVYWYQQGPGQDPQFLISFYEKMQSDKGSIPDRFSAQQFSDYHSELNMSSLELGDSALYFCASSRTGGRNSPLHFGNGTRLTVT.

This rearrangement joins TRBV5-1 to TRBJ2-3; unclear D gene. Germline CDR1 SGHRS, CDR2 YFSETQ. Trimming took 1 base from V and 0 from J, leaving 9 bases between them. The CDR3 consists of 15 residues. The CDR3 bases are TGCGCCAGCAGCTTGATCCCGGCTAGCACAGATACGCAGTATTTT. Protein sequence: CASSLIPASTDTQYF.

This clonotype was seen a handful of times. The chain links TRBV30 to TRBJ1-2; D not certain. Trimming removed 3 bases at V and 2 bases at J, with 7 bases between. CDR1 is GTSNPN and CDR2 is SVGIG in the germline V gene (reference sequence). The CDR3 loop spans 12 amino acids. The DNA of the CDR3 is TGTGCCTGGAGGAGGGAAAACTATGGCTACACCTTC. This sequence encodes CAWRRENYGYTF.

This chain connects TRBV20-1 to TRBJ1-1; D ambiguous. Germline loops: CDR1 DFQATT, CDR2 SNEGSKA (reference sequence). Trimming shortened V by 0 bases and J by 0 bases, and 8 bases separated the two germline ends. The CDR3 is 14 residues long. Here the CDR3 reads CSARDQPLNTEAFF. For the CDR3, the DNA is TGCAGTGCTAGAGATCAACCACTGAACACTGAAGCTTTCTTT.

The CDR3 sequence: CSARTSGGLGEQFF. In nucleotides, the CDR3 is TGCAGTGCCAGGACTAGCGGGGGGTTGGGTGAGCAGTTCTTC. The V and J genes are TRBV20-1 and TRBJ2-5; the match to TRBD2 covers 14 bases. The J call may be wrong; the DNA end is better matched by TRBJ2-1. The CDR3 has 14 residues. Germline lookup yields CDR1 DFQATT and CDR2 SNEGSKA (reference sequence).

This clonotype was seen once. One junction end does not reproduce the germline sequence, and a read error may be involved. The J gene is TRBJ1-1, the V gene TRBV28; the match to TRBD1 covers 11 bases. The CDR3 is 19 residues long. Per germline, CDR1 MDHEN and CDR2 SYDVKM. The CDR3 sequence: CASTRDRGSTTNMNTEALF. The CDR3 DNA reads TGTGCCAGCACAAGGGACAGGGGGTCTACCACTAATATGAACACTGAAGCTCTTTTT.

This clonotype occurred many times. V gene TRBV28 combines with J gene TRBJ2-1; a weak D match, TRBD2 (6 bases). The germline V gene has CDR1 MDHEN and CDR2 SYDVKM. The CDR3 loop spans 14 amino acids. Trimming removed 7 bases at V and 4 bases at J, with 14 bases between. CDR3 sequence: CASNSWDSYNEQFF. The DNA of the CDR3 is TGTGCCAGCAACTCTTGGGACTCTTACAATGAGCAGTTCTTC.

Many counts were recorded for this clonotype. The chain combines TRBV28 with TRBJ1-5; D is possibly TRBD1 (6 bases). Germline V lookup: CDR1 MDHEN, CDR2 SYDVKM. The CDR3 consists of 13 residues. V was clipped by 6 bases and J by 4 bases, with 10 bases between them. The CDR3 bases are TGTGCCAGCAGCTTTCAGGGGAATCAGCCCCAGCATTTT. It specifies CASSFQGNQPQHF.

This clonotype has only a few counts. The chain couples TRBV29-1 to TRBJ2-1, with 8 positions matching TRBD2. V was pared by 8 bases and J by 12 bases, with 6 bases of the junction left unmatched. CDR1 and CDR2 (germline): SQVTM, ANQGSEA. The length of the CDR3 is 10 residues. DNA of the CDR3: TGCAGCTACCGGGAGGGCGGGCAGTTCTTC. This codes for CSYREGGQFF.

Many counts were recorded for this clonotype. The chain couples TRBV20-1 to TRBJ1-1; perhaps TRBD1 as D (5 bases). V dropped 3 bases and J dropped 5 bases, with 13 bases sitting between them. The V gene's germline CDR1 is DFQATT and CDR2 SNEGSKA (reference sequence). The CDR3 is 13 residues long. CDR3 DNA: TGCAGTGCTAGTGAGGCAGGGAGGACTGAAGCTTTCTTT. This encodes CSASEAGRTEAFF.